This T cell receptor (beta chain) is from a study of T cells in Graves' hyperthyroidism and ophthalmopathy. The sample holds many counts of this clonotype. TCR beta CDR3 region amplification was performed from RNA transcripts. RT-PCR in the first round (using the HTBI primer set) targeted the TCR CDR3. Each CDR3 protein gets one entry after TCRdb re-called the multiplex PCR reads with MiXCR. Of fewer than 400,000 distinct CDR3 sequences in the sample, 15% to 20% were seen once. Fresh peripheral blood, around 11 ml of it, supplied the PBMCs. The CDR3 covers 15 residues. Trimming shortened V by 5 bases and J by 1 base, and 14 bases separated the two germline ends.

The sample consisted of blood. This clonotype originated in a man younger than 45 with Graves' hyperthyroidism. This chain links TRBV12-3 or TRBV12-4 with TRBJ1-1; tentative D call: TRBD1 (6 bases). The CDR3 spells CASSQWDTWNTEAFF. The CDR3 DNA is TGTGCCAGCAGTCAGTGGGACACTTGGAACACTGAAGCTTTCTTT.